This entry features one T cell receptor beta chain sequence. This record belongs to a study of cytomegalovirus exposure and HLA in healthy donors. The primer mix had 60 Vbeta and 13 Jbeta primers. Profiled with immunoSEQ multiplex PCR; TCRdb holds only in-frame clones, not every one. The sample has some 130,000 clones, 70% to 80% seen once; the top ten hold 1.3% to 1.5%. V was pared by 0 bases and J by 6 bases, with 6 bases between. The CDR3 is 12 residues long. Germline lookup yields CDR1 SGHDT and CDR2 YYEEEE. The V gene is TRBV5-6, the J gene TRBJ1-1; D not certain. This clonotype was sampled from a female donor in good health and CMV-seronegative. The sequencing input was PBMCs. CDR3 DNA: TGTGCCAGCAGCTTGGCCGTCGCTGAAGCTTTCTTT. As protein: CASSLAVAEAFF.